Below, 4 T cell receptor beta chains from the same sample are listed, as sequenced in a study of response to subunit inactivated influenza vaccine. TCRdb redid the calling of the RT-PCR reads with MiXCR, one entry per CDR3 protein. The top ten hold 1.9% of the sample, which has approximately 520,000 distinct CDR3 sequences, roughly 23% seen once. The sample here was CD4+ T cells sorted from PBMCs, taken 5 to 6 days after vaccination. The source is a man aged 50 to 60 who received an inactivated influenza vaccine.

This chain uses TRBV19 with TRBJ2-7, with 7 bases that match TRBD1. Looked up from germline, CDR1 is LNHDA and CDR2 is SQIVND (reference sequence). The J segment lost 7 bases and the V segment lost 4 bases, leaving 10 bases of the junction unmatched. The CDR3 extends over 14 amino acids. Here the CDR3 DNA reads TGTGCCAGTAGTAACCGACAGGGTTTGCGGGAGCAGTACTTC. Amino acids: CASSNRQGLREQYF.

The rearrangement links TRBV29-1 to TRBJ2-7; D gene ambiguous. The V end lost 1 base, the J end lost 2 bases, and 9 bases lay between the germline ends. This CDR3 has 13 residues. The germline V gene encodes CDR1 SQVTM and CDR2 ANQGSEA. The CDR3: CSVEGTLPYEQYF. CDR3 in DNA: TGCAGCGTTGAAGGGACGTTACCCTACGAGCAGTACTTC.

The chain recombines TRBV20-1 with TRBJ2-3; no clear D gene. The CDR3 is 14 residues long. Trimming removed 0 bases at V and 4 bases at J, with 11 bases between. CDR1 and CDR2 from the germline V gene are DFQATT and SNEGSKA (reference sequence). CDR3 residues: CSARDLVVPDTQYF. CDR3 in DNA: TGCAGTGCTAGAGATCTAGTAGTGCCAGATACGCAGTATTTT.

The rearrangement joins TRBV2 to TRBJ2-2, with D perhaps matching TRBD2 (6 bases). V dropped 4 bases and J dropped 10 bases, with 10 bases sitting between them. This CDR3 has 12 residues. CDR1 and CDR2 from the germline V gene are SNHLY and FYNNEI. The CDR3 bases are TGTGCCAGCAGTGGGGAGGTGGAGGAGCTGTTTTTT. Translated: CASSGEVEELFF.